This T cell receptor beta chain derives from a study of regulatory T cells in long-lasting Graves disease. Regarding this clonotype: Its antigen is as yet unknown.

Through Arm-PCR of CDR3 regions and iRepertoire HTBI primers, TCR beta libraries were built. A single record per CDR3 protein comes from TCRdb applying MiXCR to the multiplex PCR reads. The sample holds 300,000 to 400,000 distinct CDR3 sequences, 16% seen once. Study outcomes and limitations: Newly diagnosed disease favored TRBV20-1 and TRBJ2-1 over persistent disease. Persistent patients shared 2,500 to 3,000 public clonotypes among themselves. Newly diagnosed patients shared fewer, at roughly 970.

Time point given: newly diagnosed GD, antithyroid drugs for less than 3 months. The TCR library was prepared using RNA isolated from PBMCs. V was clipped by 3 bases and J by 0 bases, with 8 bases between them. The length of the CDR3 is 15 residues. CDR1 and CDR2 from the germline V gene are SEHNR and FQNEAQ (reference sequence). This sample also appeared in a second study, on T cells in Graves' hyperthyroidism and ophthalmopathy. That work contributes: Hyperthyroidism patients were newly diagnosed, had disease duration under 2 months, and were aged 18 to 65 years.

This TCR was recovered from a man between 40 and 49 years old with Graves disease. The sequenced sample was peripheral blood mononuclear cells (PBMCs), obtained at new diagnosis, from a patient treated with antithyroid drugs. The chain has TRBV7-9 and TRBJ2-2; no definite D call. The CDR3 nucleotides are TGTGCCAGCAGCTTGTTCGCCTCGAACACCGGGGAGCTGTTTTTT. It translates to CASSLFASNTGELFF.